These T cell receptor beta chains were read from a single sample in a study of CD8 T cells in Susac syndrome. TCRdb redid the calling of the immunoSEQ multiplex PCR reads with MiXCR, one entry per CDR3 protein. The sample includes around 150,000 distinct CDR3 sequences, around 93% of them seen just once. The sequencing sample was made of CD4+ T cells from PBMCs. These receptors were obtained from a human donor in good health. Both conserved end residues are part of each CDR3. Each record gives: V gene, D gene, J gene, clone size, CDR3 DNA, CDR3 protein. A D gene is named only where the DNA matches it firmly. The size of a clone is reported for some rows only, either as once, few or many, or as a class for expanded clones.

V gene: TRBV19; D gene: NA; J gene: TRBJ2-1; clone size: NA; CDR3 DNA: TGTGCCAGTAGTCCCCAGAGGATCGTCGACAATGAGCAGTTCTTC; CDR3 protein: CASSPQRIVDNEQFF
V gene: TRBV18; D gene: NA; J gene: TRBJ1-1; clone size: NA; CDR3 DNA: TGTGCCAGCTCACCAATCGGAGGCACTGAAGCTTTCTTT; CDR3 protein: CASSPIGGTEAFF
V gene: TRBV6-1; D gene: NA; J gene: TRBJ1-1; clone size: NA; CDR3 DNA: TGTGCCAGCAGTTTTTCCGGGGCGGATACTGAAGCTTTCTTT; CDR3 protein: CASSFSGADTEAFF
V gene: TRBV2; D gene: NA; J gene: TRBJ1-2; clone size: NA; CDR3 DNA: TGTGCCAGCAGTGAGACTCTCACTTCCTATGGCTACACCTTC; CDR3 protein: CASSETLTSYGYTF
V gene: TRBV7-9; D gene: NA; J gene: TRBJ2-1; clone size: once; CDR3 DNA: TGTGCCAGCAACCCCTTAGCAGGAGGATCCTACAATGAGCAGTTCTTC; CDR3 protein: CASNPLAGGSYNEQFF
V gene: TRBV5-1; D gene: NA; J gene: TRBJ2-2; clone size: NA; CDR3 DNA: TGCGCCAGCAGCTTGGGGAATACAGGGATCGGGGAGCTGTTTTTT; CDR3 protein: CASSLGNTGIGELFF
V gene: TRBV20-1; D gene: NA; J gene: TRBJ2-7; clone size: NA; CDR3 DNA: TGCAGTGCTAGAGATCCCGGGAGAAGCTCCTACGAGCAGTACTTC; CDR3 protein: CSARDPGRSSYEQYF
V gene: TRBV5-1; D gene: NA; J gene: TRBJ1-1; clone size: NA; CDR3 DNA: TGCGCCAGCAGCTTGGCTGACAGGAGGAATGAAGCTTTCTTT; CDR3 protein: CASSLADRRNEAFF
V gene: TRBV9; D gene: TRBD1; J gene: TRBJ1-1; clone size: NA; CDR3 DNA: TGTGCCAGCAGCGCCGGAACAGGGGACCGGAACACTGAAGCTTTCTTT; CDR3 protein: CASSAGTGDRNTEAFF
V gene: TRBV10-3; D gene: TRBD1; J gene: TRBJ1-1; clone size: NA; CDR3 DNA: TGTGCCATCAGTGAGTCGCCCGGGACAGGTGAAGCTTTCTTT; CDR3 protein: CAISESPGTGEAFF
V gene: TRBV29-1; D gene: TRBD2; J gene: TRBJ2-3; clone size: NA; CDR3 DNA: TGCAGCGTTGAGCGGGGGTGGACAGATACGCAGTATTTT; CDR3 protein: CSVERGWTDTQYF
V gene: TRBV5-1; D gene: NA; J gene: TRBJ2-3; clone size: NA; CDR3 DNA: TGCGCCAGCAGCTTGGACCGGAATTCAGATACGCAGTATTTT; CDR3 protein: CASSLDRNSDTQYF
V gene: TRBV11-1; D gene: NA; J gene: TRBJ2-7; clone size: NA; CDR3 DNA: TGTGCCAGCAGCCCCCGGGCCGCGACCTACGAGCAGTACTTC; CDR3 protein: CASSPRAATYEQYF
V gene: TRBV3-1; D gene: TRBD1; J gene: TRBJ1-2; clone size: NA; CDR3 DNA: TGTGCCAGCAGCCTGCTTGGCGGCAGGGGGGTTGGCTACACCTTC; CDR3 protein: CASSLLGGRGVGYTF
V gene: TRBV9; D gene: NA; J gene: TRBJ2-1; clone size: NA; CDR3 DNA: TGTGCCAGCAGCGAGTCCCTTCCGGGGGAGCAGTTCTTC; CDR3 protein: CASSESLPGEQFF
V gene: TRBV3-1; D gene: NA; J gene: TRBJ1-1; clone size: NA; CDR3 DNA: TGTGCCAGCAGCCAAGGATCCGGTTTCGGGACTGAAGCTTTCTTT; CDR3 protein: CASSQGSGFGTEAFF
V gene: TRBV15; D gene: NA; J gene: TRBJ1-1; clone size: NA; CDR3 DNA: TGTGCCACCAGCAGAGACAGAATGAACACTGAAGCTTTCTTT; CDR3 protein: CATSRDRMNTEAFF
V gene: TRBV6-1; D gene: TRBD2; J gene: TRBJ2-5; clone size: NA; CDR3 DNA: TGTGCCAGCAGTCTTAGCGGGGGGTCCCAAGAGACCCAGTACTTC; CDR3 protein: CASSLSGGSQETQYF